Listed below are T cell receptor beta chains from one sample, sequenced in a study of cytomegalovirus exposure and HLA in healthy donors. Profiled with immunoSEQ multiplex PCR; TCRdb holds only in-frame clones, not every one. This sample has 60,000 to 70,000 clones, with around 77% found just once. Sequencing was carried out using PBMCs. All receptors come from a woman between 25 and 40 years old in good health and CMV-seronegative. Each CDR3 is given with its conserved first and last residue. Fields, in order: clone size, D gene, V gene, J gene, CDR3 DNA, CDR3 protein. D genes are given only for firm matches. Some rows mark clone size as missing; the rest say once, few, many or name a class of expanded clone.

-	-	TRBV27	TRBJ2-1	TGTGCGACGGGGCTAGCGACGTATGAGCAGTTCTTC	CATGLATYEQFF
few	TRBD1	TRBV4-1	TRBJ1-4	TGCGCCAGCAGCCAACTCGGGACAGCAAATGAAAAACTGTTTTTT	CASSQLGTANEKLFF
-	TRBD1	TRBV5-1	TRBJ1-1	TGCGCCAGCAGCTCGGACAGGGAACCAGCTTTCTTT	CASSSDREPAFF
-	-	TRBV15	TRBJ2-7	TGTGCCACCCGCGGTGGAGGGGGCATCGCCTACGAGCAGTACTTC	CATRGGGGIAYEQYF
-	-	TRBV5-1	TRBJ2-5	TGCGCCAGCAGCTTGTCTGAAGAGACCCAGTACTTC	CASSLSEETQYF
-	-	TRBV6-1	TRBJ1-5	TGTGCCAGCAGTGAAGCGGCAGGGCGAGGGCCCCAGCATTTT	CASSEAAGRGPQHF
-	TRBD1	TRBV2	TRBJ1-5	TGTGCCAGCAGTACCGACAGGGGAGGGAGCCAGCCCCAGCATTTT	CASSTDRGGSQPQHF
-	-	TRBV30	TRBJ1-5	TGTGCCTGGAGTCGACAGGTCAATCAGCCCCAGCATTTT	CAWSRQVNQPQHF
-	-	TRBV4-3	TRBJ2-5	TGCGCCAGCAGCCAAGATCTTGGCGGGTTTCAAGAGACCCAGTACTTC	CASSQDLGGFQETQYF
-	-	TRBV7-6	TRBJ2-7	TGTGCCAGCAGCTTAGCTCGCGAGCAGTACTTC	CASSLAREQYF
-	-	TRBV30	TRBJ1-2	TGTGCCTGGGAGCCCCGTCGTAGGGAGAGTAACTATGGCTACACCTTC	CAWEPRRRESNYGYTF
-	-	TRBV29-1	TRBJ2-7	TGCAGCGTCCTCCAGGCGCGCCGGGGAGCCTACGAGCAGTACTTC	CSVLQARRGAYEQYF
-	TRBD1	TRBV29-1	TRBJ1-4	TGCAGCGTAGGTGACAGGGGGTTGGAAAAACTGTTTTTT	CSVGDRGLEKLFF
once	TRBD2	TRBV4-2	TRBJ2-3	TGTGCCAGCAGCCAAGATAGCGGGGGGGCAGATACGCAGTATTTT	CASSQDSGGADTQYF
-	TRBD2	TRBV6-1	TRBJ2-7	TGTGCCAGCAGTGAGCCAGGCGGGAGTTCCCACGAGCAGTACTTC	CASSEPGGSSHEQYF
many	-	TRBV6-1	TRBJ1-2	TGTGCCAGCAGTGAAGGTGGAGAGAGCTATGGCTACACCTTC	CASSEGGESYGYTF
-	-	TRBV19	TRBJ1-2	TGTGCCAGTAGTTGGGCTCCAGGCCCTTATGGCTACACCTTC	CASSWAPGPYGYTF
-	-	TRBV30	TRBJ2-7	TGTGCCTGGAGTGTACAGGAAGGTTCCGAGCAGTACTTC	CAWSVQEGSEQYF
-	-	TRBV7-2	TRBJ2-2	TGTGCCAGCAGACCAGGAACGGGGGGCTCCGGGGAGCTGTTTTTT	CASRPGTGGSGELFF
-	-	TRBV4-3	TRBJ2-3	TGCGCCAGCAGCCAAGGGGTAGGGGATACAGATACGCAGTATTTT	CASSQGVGDTDTQYF
once	-	TRBV29-1	TRBJ1-1	TGCAGCGTTCTTCAGGGGAGCACTGAAGCTTTCTTT	CSVLQGSTEAFF
-	-	TRBV5-1	TRBJ1-2	TGCGCCAGCAGCGGGACACCCGCGGGCTATGGCTACACCTTC	CASSGTPAGYGYTF
-	TRBD1	TRBV5-1	TRBJ1-1	TGCGCCAGCAGCCTCACCGGGGACAGGGGAATGATGAACACTGAAGCTTTCTTT	CASSLTGDRGMMNTEAFF
-	-	TRBV28	TRBJ2-3	TGTGCCAGCACCCTCCCCCAAAGAGGGAAGGCGACAGATACGCAGTATTTT	CASTLPQRGKATDTQYF
-	-	TRBV7-3	TRBJ1-1	TGTGCCAGCAGCTTGGGGAGCGGGTCCACTGAAGCTTTCTTT	CASSLGSGSTEAFF
few	-	TRBV6-5	TRBJ1-5	TGTGCCAGCAGCGCCGGTAGAAGCAATCAGCCCCAGCATTTT	CASSAGRSNQPQHF
-	TRBD1	TRBV29-1	TRBJ1-1	TGCAGCGTTGAAGAGGCTACAGGGGGCTCTGAGGCTTTCTTT	CSVEEATGGSEAFF
-	-	TRBV6-1	TRBJ2-3	TGTGCCAGCAGTTCCTACGCGGATACGCAGTATTTT	CASSSYADTQYF
-	TRBD2	TRBV28	TRBJ2-7	TGTGCCAGCAGTTTAGGGGGAAAGCGGGGGTGGACCTACGAGCAGTACTTC	CASSLGGKRGWTYEQYF
once	-	TRBV5-1	TRBJ2-7	TGCGCCAGCAGCTTGGCGGGGGGACACCTATACGAGCAGTACTTC	CASSLAGGHLYEQYF
-	TRBD1	TRBV28	TRBJ1-3	TGTGCCAGCAGTTCGCTCCGGGACAGCTCTGGAAACACCATATATTTT	CASSSLRDSSGNTIYF
once	TRBD2	TRBV29-1	TRBJ2-3	TGCAGCGTTGAGGGGAGGGAAGTCAGCACAGATACGCAGTATTTT	CSVEGREVSTDTQYF
-	-	TRBV10-3	TRBJ1-2	TGTGCCATCAGCCGGGAGGGCAATGGCTACACCTTC	CAISREGNGYTF
-	TRBD2	TRBV2	TRBJ2-3	TGTGCCAGCAGTGAAGGGGGGGGGACAGATACGCAGTATTTT	CASSEGGGTDTQYF
-	-	TRBV4-3	TRBJ1-5	TGCGCCAGCAGCCAAGATCTAAAACGGCCCCAGCATTTT	CASSQDLKRPQHF
-	-	TRBV2	TRBJ1-1	TGTGCCAGCAGGGTTACAGGGAACACTGAAGCTTTCTTT	CASRVTGNTEAFF
-	-	TRBV28	TRBJ2-7	TGTGCCAGCAGTCTACAGGGACCTTCCTACGAGCAGTACTTC	CASSLQGPSYEQYF
-	-	TRBV6-1	TRBJ2-7	TGTGCCAGCAGCCGGAGCAGCGGCTCTCCCTACGAGCAGTACTTC	CASSRSSGSPYEQYF
-	-	TRBV5-1	TRBJ2-7	TGCGCCAGCAGCTTGGAAGCGGGACAGGTCGTATCCGAGCAGTACTTC	CASSLEAGQVVSEQYF
-	TRBD1	TRBV13	TRBJ2-1	TGTGCCAGCAGCCCGAGTCGTCAGGGGGATGAGCAGTTCTTC	CASSPSRQGDEQFF
-	TRBD1	TRBV2	TRBJ2-7	TGTGCCAGCAGTGCAGGACAGGGGATTTTCTACGAGCAGTACTTC	CASSAGQGIFYEQYF
-	TRBD1	TRBV6-4	TRBJ1-2	TGTGCCAGCAGCGCGGGACAGGGGGCTGGGTATGGCTACACCTTC	CASSAGQGAGYGYTF
-	-	TRBV28	TRBJ1-1	TGTGCCAGCAGTTTGTTAACAGGGCCCGCTTTCTTT	CASSLLTGPAFF
-	-	TRBV30	TRBJ2-5	TGTGCCTGCGAGGTCTCTCTGAAGACCCAGTACTTC	CACEVSLKTQYF
-	-	TRBV6-5	TRBJ1-5	TGTGCCAGCCCGCCGACACATAGCAATCAGCCCCAGCATTTT	CASPPTHSNQPQHF
-	TRBD1	TRBV27	TRBJ2-3	TGTGCCAGCAGTCGGGACAGGGCGACAGATACGCAGTATTTT	CASSRDRATDTQYF
once	-	TRBV2	TRBJ1-5	TGTGCCAGCAGGGTGGGGGAGGGGAATCAGCCCCAGCATTTT	CASRVGEGNQPQHF
-	TRBD2	TRBV4-1	TRBJ2-7	TGCGCCAGCAGCCATGCAACTAGCGTCAGAAACTACGAGCAGTACTTC	CASSHATSVRNYEQYF
-	-	TRBV6-4	TRBJ2-6	TGTGCCAGCAGTGACTCGGGGGCAGCTGGGGCCAACGTCCTGACTTTC	CASSDSGAAGANVLTF
few	-	TRBV5-1	TRBJ1-6	TGCGCCAGCAGCCCGGGTTTGGATTCACCCCTCCACTTT	CASSPGLDSPLHF
-	TRBD2	TRBV30	TRBJ2-7	TGTGCCTGGGGCCTTGGGAGGGTTGGCGAGCAGTACTTC	CAWGLGRVGEQYF
-	TRBD1	TRBV11-2	TRBJ1-1	TGTGCCAGCAGCTTTAGAACAGGGGGCTGGACTGAAGCTTTCTTT	CASSFRTGGWTEAFF
-	-	TRBV30	TRBJ2-3	TGTGCCTGGAGTGTAAGCAGGGATACGCAGTATTTT	CAWSVSRDTQYF
-	TRBD1	TRBV6-1	TRBJ1-2	TGTGCCAGCAGTCGCGCGACAGGGGGCAAGTATGGCTACACCTTC	CASSRATGGKYGYTF
-	-	TRBV2	TRBJ1-1	TGTGCCAGAAGAACAGGGTTAGACACTGAAGCTTTCTTT	CARRTGLDTEAFF
-	-	TRBV5-1	TRBJ2-3	TGCGCCAGCACGGTCGGGAGTGGCACAGATACGCAGTATTTT	CASTVGSGTDTQYF
-	TRBD2	TRBV4-2	TRBJ2-7	TGTGCCAGCAGCCAAACTAGCGGGTTCTCCTACGAGCAGTACTTC	CASSQTSGFSYEQYF
-	-	TRBV5-4	TRBJ2-7	TGTGCCAGCAGCTCCGATAACACCTACGAGCAGTACTTC	CASSSDNTYEQYF
few	-	TRBV7-9	TRBJ2-1	TGTGCCAGCAGCTTGTTGGAGGGGACCTACAATGAGCAGTTCTTC	CASSLLEGTYNEQFF